Each of the 26 T cell receptor beta chains below was sequenced from the same sample in a study of cytomegalovirus exposure and HLA in healthy donors (dated 2017 in TCRdb). The library came from the immunoSEQ multiplex PCR assay. As stored in TCRdb, this immuneACCESS dataset retains in-frame rearrangements with V and J assigned. A fraction of the clones does not appear; measured against another copy, unresolved V genes explain less than half of the discrepancy, and the remainder lacks a known reason. This sample is represented by around 180,000 clones; roughly 84% of them were singletons. The top ten clonotypes cover roughly 7% of the sample. Input material: PBMCs. The receptors derive from a man in his late teens or twenties in good health and CMV-seropositive.

This chain links TRBV28 with TRBJ2-6, with 8 bases that match TRBD1. This CDR3 comprises 18 residues. V was clipped by 6 bases and J by 1 base; unmatched bases: 11. Germline V CDR1 and CDR2: MDHEN, SYDVKM. Here the CDR3 reads CASSRFGTGGSGANVLTF. The CDR3 DNA reads TGTGCCAGCAGCCGATTCGGGACAGGAGGATCTGGGGCCAACGTCCTGACTTTC.

The chain employs TRBV15 and TRBJ1-1, with D tentatively TRBD1 (5 bases). CDR1 and CDR2 (germline): LNHNV, YYDKDF (reference sequence). The CDR3 runs to 15 residues. With 2 bases removed from V and 2 bases from J, the gap between germline ends came to 12 bases. The DNA of the CDR3 is TGTGCCACCAGCAGAAAATCGACAGCAAACACTGAAGCTTTCTTT. Translation gives CATSRKSTANTEAFF.

The chain employs TRBV9 and TRBJ2-1, with D hard to call. This CDR3 is built from 12 residues. Germline loops: CDR1 SGDLS, CDR2 YYNGEE. Between the trimmed V and J ends, which lost 4 bases and 4 bases, there was a span of 6 bases. CDR3 coding DNA: TGTGCCAGCAGCCGCGATTACAATGAGCAGTTCTTC. This codes for CASSRDYNEQFF. Drawing the rest from reference TRBV9 and TRBJ2-1, the complete variable domain is DSGVTQTPKHLITATGQRVTLRCSPRSGDLSVYWYQQSLDQGLQFLIQYYNGEERAKGNILERFSAQQFPDLHSELNLSSLELGDSALYFCASSRDYNEQFFGPGTRLTVL.

This clone was detected only a few times. The chain joins TRBV9 to TRBJ2-2, with D tentatively TRBD2 (6 bases). V was trimmed by 4 bases and J by 5 bases, leaving 15 bases between them. The germline V gene has CDR1 SGDLS and CDR2 YYNGEE. The CDR3 runs 15 residues. The CDR3 loop is CASSPQGEDTGELFF. In DNA, the CDR3 is TGTGCCAGCAGCCCCCAAGGGGAGGATACCGGGGAGCTGTTTTTT.

This sequence joins TRBV28 and TRBJ2-2; possible D gene TRBD1, 6 bases. Germline lookup yields CDR1 MDHEN and CDR2 SYDVKM. The V end lost 1 base, the J end lost 6 bases, and 9 bases lay between the germline ends. The CDR3 sequence is 14 residues long. CDR3 loop: CASSLYTGPGELFF. Written as DNA, the CDR3 is TGTGCCAGCAGTTTATATACAGGGCCCGGGGAGCTGTTTTTT. The full variable domain, completed using reference TRBV28 and TRBJ2-2, is DVKVTQSSRYLVKRTGEKVFLECVQDMDHENMFWYRQDPGLGLRLIYFSYDVKMKEKGDIPEGYSVSREKKERFSLILESASTNQTSMYLCASSLYTGPGELFFGEGSRLTVL.

This chain connects TRBV14 to TRBJ2-1; TRBD2 is a possible D gene (5 bases). The V gene lost 4 bases and the J gene lost 3 bases, with 10 bases spanning the gap. This CDR3 contains 14 residues. Germline lookup yields CDR1 SGHDN and CDR2 FVKESK. CDR3 DNA sequence: TGTGCCAGCAGCCGGACTCAATTCTACAATGAGCAGTTCTTC. Its translation: CASSRTQFYNEQFF. Using reference TRBV14 and TRBJ2-1 for the parts outside the CDR3, the full variable domain is EAGVTQFPSHSVIEKGQTVTLRCDPISGHDNLYWYRRVMGKEIKFLLHFVKESKQDESGMPNNRFLAERTGGTYSTLKVQPAELEDSGVYFCASSRTQFYNEQFFGPGTRLTVL.

This rearrangement joins TRBV30 to TRBJ1-3; D is ambiguous. V lost 2 bases, J lost 0 bases, and 5 bases lay in between. The germline gives CDR1 GTSNPN, CDR2 SVGIG (reference sequence). The CDR3 runs 13 residues. This CDR3 is CAWSSSSGNTIYF. As DNA, the CDR3 is TGTGCCTGGAGTAGTAGCTCTGGAAACACCATATATTTT.

The V call is TRBV12-5, the J call TRBJ2-7, with D possibly TRBD2 on 6 matching bases. V lost 0 bases and J lost 7, with 19 bases in between. CDR1 LGHNT and CDR2 FRNRAP come from the germline V gene. The CDR3 contains 16 residues. CDR3 sequence (DNA): TGTGCTAGTGGTTTGGTTGTTGCGGGAACCCTTGGGGAGCAGTACTTC. Translated, it gives CASGLVVAGTLGEQYF.

CDR3 sequence: CASSLLGGAENTGELFF. The DNA of the CDR3 is TGTGCCAGCAGCTTACTGGGGGGAGCGGAGAACACCGGGGAGCTGTTTTTT. The V call is TRBV7-3, the J call TRBJ2-2, with D possibly matching TRBD2 (6 bases). Looked up from germline, CDR1 is SGHTA and CDR2 is FQGTGA. The CDR3 is 17 amino acids. With 2 bases removed from V and 1 base from J, the gap between germline ends came to 14 bases.

The chain employs TRBV10-1 and TRBJ2-1, with 8 positions matching TRBD2. This CDR3 contains 11 residues. J gave up 8 bases and V 9 bases, and 3 bases lay outside the gene matches. Germline-derived CDR1 and CDR2 are WNHNN and SYGVQD (reference sequence). CDR3 loop: CARNGGDEQFF. The CDR3 nucleotides read TGCGCCAGGAACGGGGGGGATGAGCAGTTCTTC.

The chain carries TRBV4-1 and TRBJ2-5, with 9 bases fitting TRBD2. Germline assignment: CDR1 MGHRA and CDR2 YSYEKL. The CDR3 extends over 16 amino acids. After removal of 3 bases from V and 7 bases from J, the junction contained 12 bases not matched to a gene. The CDR3 nucleotides are TGCGCCAGCAGCCAGGGTAGCGGGAGAGGTTACGGGACCCAGTACTTC. It encodes CASSQGSGRGYGTQYF.

The rearrangement uses TRBV5-1 and TRBJ2-3; D uncertain. The CDR3 covers 14 residues. Germline V gene data show CDR1 as SGHRS and CDR2 as YFSETQ. V dropped 9 bases and J dropped 2 bases, with 16 bases sitting between them. As DNA, the CDR3 is TGCGCCACCCAAACCCAGGCCGACACAGATACGCAGTATTTT. Protein: CATQTQADTDTQYF.

CDR3 region: CASSYTGVEQYF. The DNA of the CDR3 is TGTGCCAGCAGTTACACCGGGGTAGAGCAGTACTTC. The gene calls are TRBV6-6 and TRBJ2-7; tentative D call: TRBD2 (5 bases). The CDR3 covers 12 residues. Trimming took 2 bases from V and 7 from J, leaving 9 bases between them. Germline assignment: CDR1 MNHNY and CDR2 SVGAGI (reference sequence).

This rearrangement joins TRBV28 to TRBJ2-7; D is ambiguous. This CDR3 is built from 11 residues. V was cut by 5 bases and J by 7 bases, with 9 bases left in between. Germline loops: CDR1 MDHEN, CDR2 SYDVKM. CDR3 residues: CASSVRGEQYF. The CDR3 DNA is TGTGCCAGCAGTGTAAGAGGTGAGCAGTACTTC.

This clone was seen more than once but under ten times. The genes are TRBV7-2 and TRBJ1-2; no clear D. The CDR3 length is 12 residues. The germline CDR1 and CDR2 sequences are SGHTA and FQGNSA. The germline V and J ends were trimmed by 6 bases and 4 bases, with 9 bases remaining between them. This CDR3 is CASSPRSYGYTF. Written as DNA, the CDR3 is TGTGCCAGCAGTCCTAGAAGCTATGGCTACACCTTC.

V and J are TRBV30 and TRBJ2-5, with 9 bases identical to TRBD1. The germline V gene encodes CDR1 GTSNPN and CDR2 SVGIG (reference sequence). CDR3 size: 13 residues. The V and J ends lost 2 bases and 3 bases, in that order; junction bases with no gene match: 1. As DNA, the CDR3 is TGTGCCTGGAGTCGGGACAGGGAAGAGACCCAGTACTTC. This translates into CAWSRDREETQYF.

The V and J genes are TRBV6-1 and TRBJ1-4; TRBD1 is a possible D gene (5 bases). The CDR3 covers 15 residues. Germline lookup yields CDR1 MNHNS and CDR2 SASEGT. V lost 1 base, J lost 1 base, and 7 bases lay in between. Here the CDR3 DNA reads TGTGCCAGCAGTGAAGAGGGGCTAACTAATGAAAAACTGTTTTTT. It specifies CASSEEGLTNEKLFF.

The chain recombines TRBV29-1 with TRBJ2-3, with 9 bases matching TRBD2. This CDR3 is built from 15 residues. V trimming: 7 bases; J trimming: 0 bases; junction bases outside the gene matches: 8. In germline, CDR1 is SQVTM, CDR2 ANQGSEA. CDR3 loop: CSAPGLAGSTDTQYF. The DNA of the CDR3 is TGCAGCGCCCCAGGGCTAGCGGGGAGCACAGATACGCAGTATTTT.

The V gene is TRBV5-4, the J gene TRBJ2-3; 9 bases are a match to TRBD1. CDR1 and CDR2 (germline): SGHNT, YYREEE (reference sequence). V lost 4 bases to trimming and J lost 14 bases; unmatched junction nucleotides: 8. The CDR3 runs to 12 residues. The CDR3 DNA follows: TGTGCCAGCAGCCACGAACTGACAGGGGGGTATTTT. Its protein is CASSHELTGGYF.

This chain connects TRBV28 to TRBJ2-7; D gene uncertain. CDR3 length: 11 amino acids. Germline V lookup: CDR1 MDHEN, CDR2 SYDVKM. V was shortened by 6 bases and J by 6 bases, with 9 bases between the two germline ends. CDR3 in amino acids: CASSSSGEQYF. CDR3 nucleotides: TGTGCCAGCAGCAGCTCGGGCGAGCAGTACTTC.

This chain joins TRBV27 and TRBJ2-7, with D tentatively TRBD2 (5 bases). CDR3 length equals 14 residues. Germline-derived CDR1 and CDR2 are MNHEY and SMNVEV (reference sequence). V lost 4 bases and J 1 base, leaving 11 bases between the germline ends. The CDR3 sequence is CASSWGAESYEQYF. CDR3 bases: TGTGCCAGCAGTTGGGGAGCGGAGTCCTACGAGCAGTACTTC.

The chain is built from TRBV30 and TRBJ1-3, with TRBD1 matching 7 bases. J lost 4 bases, V lost 4 bases, and 4 bases had no gene match. The length of the CDR3 is 13 residues. Germline lookup yields CDR1 GTSNPN and CDR2 SVGIG (reference sequence). The CDR3 nucleotides are TGTGCCTGGAAAGCAGGGGGGGGAAACACCATATATTTT. Its protein product is CAWKAGGGNTIYF.

The chain joins TRBV7-2 to TRBJ2-7; 10 nucleotides match TRBD1. The CDR3 loop spans 16 amino acids. From germline, CDR1 is SGHTA and CDR2 FQGNSA. With V trimmed by 2 bases and J by 5 bases, 9 bases remained unmatched. For the CDR3, the DNA is TGTGCCAGCAGCTTATCTAGTGACAGGGGGCGTGACGAGCAGTACTTC. Translated: CASSLSSDRGRDEQYF.

This chain uses TRBV2 with TRBJ2-5, with D possibly being TRBD2 (5 bases). Germline V gene lookup returns CDR1 SNHLY and CDR2 FYNNEI. The CDR3 spans 12 residues. The V gene lost 9 bases and the J gene lost 4 bases, with 12 bases spanning the gap. CDR3: CASKSEGETQYF. The CDR3 DNA reads as TGTGCCAGTAAATCTGAGGGAGAGACCCAGTACTTC.

CDR3 residues: CSVVRGAGGELFF. Written as DNA, the CDR3 is TGCAGCGTTGTCCGGGGGGCCGGCGGGGAGCTGTTTTTT. The chain carries TRBV29-1 and TRBJ2-2, with a tentative D call TRBD2 (7 bases). V lost 4 bases and J 7 bases, leaving 13 bases between the germline ends. The CDR3 runs 13 residues. Looked up from germline, CDR1 is SQVTM and CDR2 is ANQGSEA.

The rearrangement joins TRBV4-1 to TRBJ2-7, with 9 bases identical to TRBD1. The CDR3 sequence is 16 residues long. The V and J ends lost 1 base and 3 bases, in that order; junction bases with no gene match: 7. Germline V gives CDR1 MGHRA, CDR2 YSYEKL. The CDR3 spells CASSQGGEDRGYEQYF. The DNA of the CDR3 is TGCGCCAGCAGCCAAGGAGGAGAGGACAGGGGCTACGAGCAGTACTTC.